This T cell receptor beta chain comes out of a study of blood T cells in healthy people across ages (dated by TCRdb to 2013 to 2016). About the study as a whole: In model experiments, template switching captured roughly one uniquely barcoded TCR beta cDNA molecule for every two T cells. Age-related changes in TCR beta repertoire diversity were measured in the study by deep sequencing normalized with unique cDNA molecular identifiers. The donors were split into four age groups: young (average around 16 years), middle-aged (39), aged (roughly 68) and long-lived (roughly 80). Using the same blood draw, the study looked at two additional independent replicas of 1 million unique cDNA reads for two donors, one aged 18 to 29 and the other aged 80 or older. Study-level results and caveats: Observed TCR beta diversity per million T cells fell roughly linearly with age, and a significant reduction was already apparent by age around 40. Since profiling was done on bulk unsorted PBMCs, naive and antigen-experienced compartments could not be conclusively compared. The CMV infection status of donors was not known, potentially confounding age-related changes in expanded clonotypes. The long-lived group showed more naive CD4+ T cells, fewer expanded clones and increased TCR diversity than the aged group, suggesting age selection. There was a strong correlation between observed TCR beta diversity and the percentage of naive T cells measured by flow cytometry. Total diversity estimates from one million sequenced T cells were considered lower bounds and underestimates.

This clonotype was seen a few times. Its antigen is still unknown. At one end the junction does not follow the germline gene, possibly because of a read error. Library creation used 5' RACE. This sample was sequenced with an Illumina HiSeq 2500. A second PCR of about 6 to 11 cycles was performed with a sample-barcoded 5' primer and a J-beta primer mix. A unique molecular identifier was introduced onto each TCR beta cDNA molecule by a template-switch 5' adaptor carrying 12 random nucleotides. Each sample yielded at least 2.5 million CDR3-containing paired-end reads. All of the RNA was converted into first-strand cDNA using the Mint cDNA synthesis kit, with a TRBC-specific oligonucleotide serving as the primer. Following uracil-DNA glycosylase treatment, all cDNA underwent a first 18-cycle PCR with the universal primers M1SS and BC2_uni_R. Per the source publication's procedure: Each sample was normalized by randomly selecting 1 million high-quality reads, each carrying a distinct molecular identifier. Reads with shared molecular identifiers were discarded instead of being binned into consensus sequences. MiTCR, run with a Q25 quality threshold and the strictest error-elimination algorithm, handled CDR3 identification, clonotype clustering and error correction. A nonparametric unseen species model with Euler transformation was used to estimate lower-bound total TCR beta diversity. Through fastp at Q25 and MiXCR, TCRdb rebuilt clones from the public reads, retaining in-frame beta chains. Each entry is one CDR3 protein sequence, shown with its most common DNA and genes. TCRdb assigned the V and J calls; the authors' analysis was not used. For this sample the table gives 1 million or so distinct CDR3 sequences, of which 20% to 25% were detected only once. Together, the top ten hold about 0.72% of the sample.

The 40 or so donors, aged roughly 6 to 95 years, were systemically healthy Caucasian individuals from Russia. Each donor gave 8 to 10 milliliters of peripheral blood, collected into EDTA-treated Vacutainer tubes. PBMCs were isolated by Ficoll-Paque density-gradient centrifugation, with at least 7 million obtained per sample. Total RNA, at least 6 micrograms per sample, was extracted from PBMCs with Trizol reagent. Naive CD45RAhigh/CD27high T cell percentages were measured by flow cytometry on a PBMC aliquot from every donor. The CDR3 has 15 amino acids, counting the end cysteine and phenylalanine. The entry retains the CDR3 DNA only, 45 bases that are in frame from base 1. Looking up the germline V gene yields CDR1 MNHEY and CDR2 SVGAGI. The data also belong to a second study, concerning T cells of mothers and their children. The second paper further reports: Donors were nine systemically healthy Caucasian individuals: three mothers and their six children. cDNA synthesis consumed the entire amount of extracted RNA, loaded at 1.5 ug RNA in each 15 ul reaction. In the second PCR, the M1S primer introduced both the sample barcodes and 2-4 random nucleotides. Each mother yielded over 8.5 million TCR beta CDR3 reads and each child 2.5 million to 3 million reads. Thymic selection similarly shapes TCR recombination output in related and unrelated pairs, with minor effect from inherited differences. Normalized repertoire overlap was always found to be slightly, but never significantly, higher in related mother-child pairs than in unrelated mother-child pairs. No persistent microchimeric T cell clones were detected, at a sensitivity of around 97 clones per million clonotypes. In the study, deep NGS was used to compare the TCR beta repertoires of mothers and children, and features distinguishing related mother-child pairs from unrelated individuals were sought. The mean age was roughly 36 +/- 4 years for the mothers and approximately 11 +/- 4 years for the children. After adapter ligation was performed with NEBNext reagents, the libraries were sequenced on an Illumina HiSeq 2000 with 100+100 nt paired-end reads. To avoid cross-contamination, the mother libraries and the child libraries were prepared a month apart and sequenced in separate runs. For each donor, between about 500,000 and 2,000,000 distinct TCR beta clonotypes were identified. Naive TCR beta clonotypes were estimated from low-frequency clonotypes matched to each donor's FACS-determined naive share, without sorting.

The sequence was obtained from a girl aged 2 to 10 in good health. Sequencing was carried out using blood. Recombination linked TRBV6-5 to TRBJ2-7, with 11 bases in between that match TRBD2. The DNA sequence reads TGTACCAGCAGGGTAACTAGCGGGAGTTTAGGCGAGCAGTACTTC. Its amino acids are CTSRVTSGSLGEQYF.